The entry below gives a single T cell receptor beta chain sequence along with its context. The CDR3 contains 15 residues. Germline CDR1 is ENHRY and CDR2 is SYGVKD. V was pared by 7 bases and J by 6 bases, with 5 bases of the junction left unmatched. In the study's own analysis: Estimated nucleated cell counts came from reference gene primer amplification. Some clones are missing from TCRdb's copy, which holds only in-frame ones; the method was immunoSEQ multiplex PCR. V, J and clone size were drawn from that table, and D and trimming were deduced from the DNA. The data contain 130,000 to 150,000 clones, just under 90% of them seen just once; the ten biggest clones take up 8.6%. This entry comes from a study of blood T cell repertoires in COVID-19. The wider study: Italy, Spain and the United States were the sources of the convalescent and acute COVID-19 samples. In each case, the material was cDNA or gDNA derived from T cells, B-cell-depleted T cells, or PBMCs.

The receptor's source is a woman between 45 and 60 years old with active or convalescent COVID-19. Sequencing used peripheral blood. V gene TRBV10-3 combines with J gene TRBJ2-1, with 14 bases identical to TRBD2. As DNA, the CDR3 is TGTGCCATCAACTTAGGGACTAGCGGGGGCAATGAGCAGTTCTTC. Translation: CAINLGTSGGNEQFF.